Below are 22 T cell receptor beta chains sequenced from a single sample in a study of OX40 agonist ivuxolimab in advanced cancers. TCRdb's table, derived via immunoSEQ multiplex PCR, lists solely in-frame clones and lacks some. This table holds about 96,000 clones, about nine tenths found once. The material sequenced was CD4+ or CD8+ T cells sorted from blood, taken in a trial of the OX40 agonist ivuxolimab. All receptors derive from an adult with an advanced solid tumor such as melanoma, head and neck, liver or kidney cancer.

This CDR3 is CASSSGTSTYEQYF. The DNA for the CDR3 is TGTGCCAGCAGCTCCGGGACTTCGACCTACGAGCAGTACTTC. The rearrangement links TRBV5-4 to TRBJ2-7, with D possibly TRBD2 on 6 matching bases. Germline values: CDR1 SGHNT, CDR2 YYREEE (reference sequence). The ends were cut back, 3 bases at V and 2 bases at J, with 12 bases in the middle. CDR3 length: 14 residues.

This chain uses TRBV5-1 with TRBJ2-7; weak D call: TRBD2 (5 bases). Trimming took off 5 bases at V and 2 bases at J, with 11 bases between the two ends. CDR1 is SGHRS, CDR2 YFSETQ, per germline. This CDR3 is 13 amino acids long. The DNA of the CDR3 is TGCGCCAGCAGGTCCGGGGTAACCTACGAGCAGTACTTC. The encoded protein is CASRSGVTYEQYF.

As for this clone: The CDR3 does not end in the conserved phenylalanine or tryptophan, so this is likely a read error. This rearrangement joins TRBV9 to TRBJ1-1; D is uncertain. Germline V gene data show CDR1 as SGDLS and CDR2 as YYNGEE. With 4 bases removed from V and 0 bases from J, the gap between germline ends came to 7 bases. This CDR3 spans 13 amino acids. CDR3 nucleotides: TGTGCCAGCAGCATCCATATGAACACTGAAGCTTTCCTT. The encoded protein is CASSIHMNTEAFL.

This sequence joins TRBV7-2 and TRBJ2-1; 13 positions agree with TRBD2. The junction had 3 bases not matched to a gene; V was cut back by 1 base and J by 6 bases. The CDR3 contains 16 residues. CDR1 SGHTA and CDR2 FQGNSA come from the germline V gene. CDR3 sequence: CASSLGGLAGRNEQFF. The CDR3 nucleotides are TGTGCCAGCAGCTTAGGGGGACTAGCGGGGCGCAATGAGCAGTTCTTC.

Comment on this clone: The junction differs from germline at one of its ends, possibly a read error. This chain links TRBV20-1 with TRBJ2-7; no clear D. Germline lookup yields CDR1 DFQATT and CDR2 SNEGSKA (reference sequence). The CDR3 consists of 10 residues. The CDR3 region is CGALDYEQYF. The DNA of the CDR3 is TGCGGTGCTCTTGACTACGAGCAGTACTTC.

The chain couples TRBV5-1 to TRBJ1-1, with D possibly being TRBD1 (5 bases). The V and J ends lost 0 bases and 4 bases respectively, with 10 bases between them. Germline CDR1 is SGHRS and CDR2 is YFSETQ. CDR3 length equals 14 residues. CDR3: CASSLGLRGTEAFF. DNA for the CDR3: TGCGCCAGCAGCTTGGGCCTGAGGGGCACTGAAGCTTTCTTT.

The chain employs TRBV7-2 and TRBJ2-7; no reliable D call. The V gene lost 4 bases and the J gene lost 3 bases, with 10 bases spanning the gap. Germline CDR1 reads SGHTA; CDR2 reads FQGNSA. The CDR3 is 13 residues long. This CDR3 is CASSSFTSYEQYF. CDR3 DNA sequence: TGTGCCAGCAGCTCGTTCACAAGCTACGAGCAGTACTTC.

The chain couples TRBV29-1 to TRBJ1-1, with D unresolved. CDR1 SQVTM and CDR2 ANQGSEA come from the germline V gene. V was shortened by 3 bases and J by 1 base, with 6 bases between the two germline ends. This CDR3 is built from 12 residues. In nucleotides, the CDR3 is TGCAGCGTTGATTTCGGGAACACTGAAGCTTTCTTT. Its translation is CSVDFGNTEAFF.

The rearrangement uses TRBV15 and TRBJ2-7; D perhaps matches TRBD1 (6 bases). Trimming stripped 0 bases from V and 3 bases from J, with 12 bases between. Per germline, CDR1 LNHNV and CDR2 YYDKDF (reference sequence). The CDR3 runs to 15 residues. The CDR3 nucleotides read TGTGCCACCAGCAGAGATAGCAGGGGCAACTACGAGCAGTACTTC. Protein sequence: CATSRDSRGNYEQYF.

The genes are TRBV9 and TRBJ2-3, with TRBD1 matching over 7 bases. Germline V lookup: CDR1 SGDLS, CDR2 YYNGEE. The CDR3 length is 18 residues. Trimming removed 0 bases from V and 1 base from J; junction bases left unmatched: 11. CDR3 nucleotides: TGTGCCAGCAGCGTAGGTCAAAGGACAGGTTCTCGCACAGATACGCAGTATTTT. Translated, it gives CASSVGQRTGSRTDTQYF.

Remarks on this clone: This sample includes further DNA sequences coding for the same CDR3. This sequence joins TRBV4-3 and TRBJ2-7; TRBD1 might be the D (6 bases). This CDR3 has 16 residues. V was cut by 1 base and J by 1 base, with 14 bases left in between. From germline, CDR1 is LGHNA and CDR2 YSLEER. The CDR3 region is CASSQGPRGSSYEQYF. The CDR3 DNA is TGCGCCAGCAGCCAAGGTCCCAGGGGTAGTTCCTACGAGCAGTACTTC.

The V gene is TRBV11-2, the J gene TRBJ2-7; no clear D gene. This CDR3 is built from 12 residues. Germline CDR1 is SGHAT and CDR2 is FQNNGV. The V end lost 1 base, the J end lost 3 bases, and 4 bases lay between the germline ends. CDR3 residues: CASSLVGYEQYF. CDR3 nucleotides: TGTGCCAGCAGCTTAGTCGGCTACGAGCAGTACTTC.

The chain joins TRBV28 to TRBJ1-5, with TRBD1 as a possible D gene (5 bases). CDR3 length: 15 residues. The V gene's germline CDR1 is MDHEN and CDR2 SYDVKM. V was trimmed by 6 bases and J by 6 bases, leaving 18 bases between them. For the CDR3, the DNA is TGTGCCAGCAGCTCGGGACCGCTTTACGTTCAGCCCCAGCATTTT. It yields the protein CASSSGPLYVQPQHF.

Written as DNA, the CDR3 is TGTGCCAGCAGTACCCGAGGGACAGGGCCCCCAGATACGCAGTATTTT. Amino acids: CASSTRGTGPPDTQYF. The rearrangement joins TRBV11-2 to TRBJ2-3, with TRBD1 matching 9 bases. The V gene end was trimmed by 6 bases and the J gene end by 4 bases; junction bases not matched to a gene: 11. The CDR3 runs to 16 residues. Germline CDR1 and CDR2: SGHAT and FQNNGV.

This chain links TRBV7-2 with TRBJ2-5; D is possibly TRBD2 (6 bases). CDR3 size: 15 residues. Per germline, CDR1 SGHTA and CDR2 FQGNSA. The ends were cut back, 0 bases at V and 7 bases at J, with 15 bases in the middle. The CDR3 spells CASSLASWGVGTQYF. Written as DNA, the CDR3 is TGTGCCAGCAGCTTAGCTAGCTGGGGGGTCGGGACCCAGTACTTC. Based on the CDR3 plus reference TRBV7-2 and TRBJ2-5, the full variable domain is GAGVSQSPSNKVTEKGKDVELRCDPISGHTALYWYRQSLGQGLEFLIYFQGNSAPDKSGLPSDRFSAERTGGSVSTLTIQRTQQEDSAVYLCASSLASWGVGTQYFGPGTRLLVL.

V and J are TRBV19 and TRBJ2-7, with 11 bases fitting TRBD2. CDR3 size: 15 residues. Germline-derived CDR1 and CDR2 are LNHDA and SQIVND (reference sequence). Trimming removed 6 bases from V and 2 bases from J; junction bases left unmatched: 6. The DNA of the CDR3 is TGTGCCAGTAGCCTAGCGGGAGGCGGGCCCTACGAGCAGTACTTC. Translated: CASSLAGGGPYEQYF. The full variable domain, in which reference TRBV19 and TRBJ2-7 provide the parts outside the CDR3, is DGGITQSPKYLFRKEGQNVTLSCEQNLNHDAMYWYRQDPGQGLRLIYYSQIVNDFQKGDIAEGYSVSREKKESFPLTVTSAQKNPTAFYLCASSLAGGGPYEQYFGPGTRLTVT.

This chain links TRBV6-1 with TRBJ2-2; D perhaps matches TRBD2 (5 bases). Trimming removed 4 bases at V and 4 bases at J, with 13 bases between. Germline CDR1 MNHNS, CDR2 SASEGT. The CDR3 is 15 residues long. The CDR3 protein is CASSVGNWGTGELFF. Here the CDR3 DNA reads TGTGCCAGCAGTGTCGGGAACTGGGGCACCGGGGAGCTGTTTTTT.

The chain carries TRBV7-2 and TRBJ2-2; unclear D gene. V was cut by 6 bases and J by 5 bases, with 4 bases left in between. This CDR3 contains 11 residues. Germline V gene data show CDR1 as SGHTA and CDR2 as FQGNSA. CDR3 nucleotides: TGTGCCAGCAGACAAACCGGGGAGCTGTTTTTT. It codes for CASRQTGELFF. The full variable domain, rest sourced from reference TRBV7-2 and TRBJ2-2, is GAGVSQSPSNKVTEKGKDVELRCDPISGHTALYWYRQSLGQGLEFLIYFQGNSAPDKSGLPSDRFSAERTGGSVSTLTIQRTQQEDSAVYLCASRQTGELFFGEGSRLTVL.

This clone was counted between two and nine times. The chain joins TRBV30 to TRBJ1-1; D is unresolved. V lost 0 bases and J lost 5, with 4 bases in between. Germline lookup yields CDR1 GTSNPN and CDR2 SVGIG (reference sequence). The CDR3 sequence is 11 residues long. CDR3 coding DNA: TGTGCCTGGAGTGTCGGGACTGAAGCTTTCTTT. Translating it yields CAWSVGTEAFF. The full variable domain, completed using reference TRBV30 and TRBJ1-1, is SQTIHQWPATLVQPVGSPLSLECTVEGTSNPNLYWYRQAAGRGLQLLFYSVGIGQISSEVPQNLSASRPQDRQFILSSKKLLLSDSGFYLCAWSVGTEAFFGQGTRLTVV.

The chain combines TRBV18 with TRBJ2-5; D remains ambiguous. With 6 bases removed from V and 5 bases from J, the gap between germline ends came to 13 bases. The CDR3 consists of 13 residues. The germline CDR1 and CDR2 sequences are KGHSH and LQKENI. CDR3 region: CASSLQTQETQYF. The CDR3 DNA reads TGTGCCAGCTCGCTGCAAACGCAGGAGACCCAGTACTTC.

This rearrangement joins TRBV5-1 to TRBJ2-7; 8 bases align to TRBD1. The CDR3 covers 14 residues. V gave up 4 bases and J gave up 4 bases; unmatched junction bases: 7. Germline lookup yields CDR1 SGHRS and CDR2 YFSETQ. DNA of the CDR3: TGCGCCAGCAGCCGCGGACAGGGTGCGTACGAGCAGTACTTC. It is translated as CASSRGQGAYEQYF.

CDR3 residues: CASSLPFHGTGELFF. The CDR3 nucleotides are TGTGCCAGCAGCTTGCCTTTCCACGGCACCGGGGAGCTGTTTTTT. This chain joins TRBV28 and TRBJ2-2; D is unresolved. There are 15 residues in the CDR3. The V and J ends lost 6 bases and 4 bases respectively, with 15 bases between them. Germline loops: CDR1 MDHEN, CDR2 SYDVKM.